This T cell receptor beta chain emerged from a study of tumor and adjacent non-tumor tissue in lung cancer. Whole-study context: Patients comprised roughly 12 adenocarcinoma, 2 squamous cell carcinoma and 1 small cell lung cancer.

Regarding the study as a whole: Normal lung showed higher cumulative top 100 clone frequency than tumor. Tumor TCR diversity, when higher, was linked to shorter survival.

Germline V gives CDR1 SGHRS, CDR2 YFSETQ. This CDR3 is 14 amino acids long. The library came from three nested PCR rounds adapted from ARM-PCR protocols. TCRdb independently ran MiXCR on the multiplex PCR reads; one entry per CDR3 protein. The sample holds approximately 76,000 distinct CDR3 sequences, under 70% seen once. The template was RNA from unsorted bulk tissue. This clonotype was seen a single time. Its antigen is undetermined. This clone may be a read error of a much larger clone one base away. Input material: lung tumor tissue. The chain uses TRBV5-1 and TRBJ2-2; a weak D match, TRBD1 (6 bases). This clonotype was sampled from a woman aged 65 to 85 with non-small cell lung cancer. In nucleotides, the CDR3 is TGCGCCAGCAGTGACAGGCAGAACATCGGGGAGCTGTTTTTT. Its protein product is CASSDRQNIGELFF.